The 4 T cell receptor beta chains listed next were all sequenced from one sample in a study of cytomegalovirus exposure and HLA in healthy donors. The PCR used 60 Vbeta and 13 Jbeta primers. Here immunoSEQ multiplex PCR was the method, and the copy in TCRdb shows in-frame clones only, minus some. The top ten hold approximately 1.5% of the sample, which has 150,000 to 200,000 clones, around 86% seen once. Sequencing was done on a sample of PBMCs. The receptors stem from a woman younger than 35 in good health and CMV-seronegative.

J is TRBJ1-5 and V is TRBV29-1; D is uncertain. Trimming took 4 bases from V and 1 from J, leaving 5 bases between them. CDR1 SQVTM and CDR2 ANQGSEA come from the germline V gene. The CDR3 length is 12 residues. The CDR3 here is CSVGSSNQPQHF. The CDR3 region has the DNA TGCAGCGTTGGAAGCAGCAATCAGCCCCAGCATTTT. Complete variable domain (other parts from reference TRBV29-1 and TRBJ1-5): SAVISQKPSRDICQRGTSLTIQCQVDSQVTMMFWYRQQPGQSLTLIATANQGSEATYESGFVIDKFPISRPNLTFSTLTVSNMSPEDSSIYLCSVGSSNQPQHFGDGTRLSIL.

J is TRBJ1-4 and V is TRBV10-1; D may be TRBD1 (6 bases). This CDR3 contains 14 residues. Germline V gene lookup returns CDR1 WNHNN and CDR2 SYGVQD (reference sequence). V was trimmed by 4 bases and J by 8 bases, leaving 14 bases between them. Written as DNA, the CDR3 is TGCGCCAGCAGTGTTCCAGGGGATAAGGAAAAACTGTTTTTT. Translating gives CASSVPGDKEKLFF.

This chain connects TRBV5-4 to TRBJ2-1, with 7 bases lining up with TRBD1. The CDR3 extends over 15 amino acids. V lost 3 bases to trimming and J lost 9 bases; unmatched junction nucleotides: 12. The germline CDR1 and CDR2 sequences are SGHNT and YYREEE (reference sequence). Here the CDR3 DNA reads TGTGCCAGCAGCTGGGGACAGATCAATGCGGGTGAGCAGTTCTTC. Translated, it gives CASSWGQINAGEQFF.

The V and J genes are TRBV7-9 and TRBJ2-5; TRBD1 might be the D (5 bases). Germline V gene lookup returns CDR1 SEHNR and CDR2 FQNEAQ (reference sequence). With 5 bases removed from V and 2 bases from J, the gap between germline ends came to 9 bases. The CDR3 loop spans 13 amino acids. The DNA for the CDR3 is TGTGCCAGCAGCCCAGGGTGGCAAGAGACCCAGTACTTC. It encodes CASSPGWQETQYF.